This T cell receptor (beta chain) was found in a study of T cells in localized non-small cell lung cancer. Repertoires were generated with immunoSEQ multiplex PCR, while TCRdb's copy carries only in-frame clones and drops some. The repertoire consists of around 40,000 clones, with more than 75% occurring once and the leading ten covering around 6.4%. A single count supports this clone. The CDR3 runs 15 residues. V lost 2 bases to trimming and J lost 4 bases, with 12 bases between them. CDR1 and CDR2 from the germline V gene are KGHSH and LQKENI. V usage is TRBV18 and J usage is TRBJ1-5, with D perhaps matching TRBD1 (5 bases). The source of this sequence is a man aged 35 to 70 with stage I lung adenocarcinoma. This specimen consisted of peripheral blood, obtained before any cancer treatment. CDR3 in amino acids: CASSPTDGGNQPQHF. As DNA, the CDR3 is TGTGCCAGCTCACCAACTGACGGGGGGAATCAGCCCCAGCATTTT.